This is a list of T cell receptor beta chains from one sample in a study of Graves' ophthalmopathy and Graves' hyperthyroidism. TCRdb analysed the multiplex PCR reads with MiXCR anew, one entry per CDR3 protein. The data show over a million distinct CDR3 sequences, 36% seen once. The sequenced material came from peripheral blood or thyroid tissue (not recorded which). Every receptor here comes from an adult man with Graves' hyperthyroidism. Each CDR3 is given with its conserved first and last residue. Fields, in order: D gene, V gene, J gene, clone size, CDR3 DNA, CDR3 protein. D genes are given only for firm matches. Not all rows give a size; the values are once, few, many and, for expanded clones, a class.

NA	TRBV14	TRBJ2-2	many	TGTGCCAGCAGCCCGGGACACCCGAACACCGGGGAGCTGTTTTTT	CASSPGHPNTGELFF
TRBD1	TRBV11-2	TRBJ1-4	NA	TGTGCCAGCAGCTCCCCGAGGGGGCAGCGTCCTAATGAAAAACTGTTTTTT	CASSSPRGQRPNEKLFF
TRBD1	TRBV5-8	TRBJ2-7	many	TGTGCCAGCAGCAGATCCGGGACAGGGCGTTACGAGCAGTACTTC	CASSRSGTGRYEQYF
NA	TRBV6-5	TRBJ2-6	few	TGTGCCAGCACCCCCCCGGGAGTGGGCTCTGGGGCCAACGTCCTGACTTTC	CASTPPGVGSGANVLTF
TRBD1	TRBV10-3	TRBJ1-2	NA	TGTGCCATCAGTGACGGGGGACAGGGTATGAGGGGCTACACCTTC	CAISDGGQGMRGYTF
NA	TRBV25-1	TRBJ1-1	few	TGTGCCAGCAGTGATAAGGGACGGACTGAAGCTTTCTTT	CASSDKGRTEAFF
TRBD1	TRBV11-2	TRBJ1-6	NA	TGCGCCAGCAGCACGCCGGGACAGGGAATTCAACCCCTCCACTTT	CASSTPGQGIQPLHF
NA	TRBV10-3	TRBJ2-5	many	TGTGCCATCAGTGAGCGCGGGGAACTAGGAGAGACCCAGTACTTC	CAISERGELGETQYF
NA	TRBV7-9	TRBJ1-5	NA	TGTGCTAGCAGCCTCCGTAGGCCGGGACATAGCAATCAGCCCCAGCATTTT	CASSLRRPGHSNQPQHF
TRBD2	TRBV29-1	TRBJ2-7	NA	TGCAGCTTGCGACTAGCGGGAGCTGAGCAGTACTTC	CSLRLAGAEQYF
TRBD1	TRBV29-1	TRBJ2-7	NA	TGCAGCGTCGTGGACAGGGTCTCCTACGAGCAGTACTTC	CSVVDRVSYEQYF
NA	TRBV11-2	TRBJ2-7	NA	TGTGCCAGCAGCGTAGACGGGGGGCCAGGCGAGCAGTACTTC	CASSVDGGPGEQYF
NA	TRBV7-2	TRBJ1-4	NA	TGTGCCAGCAGGGGGGGAATGAGGGAAAAACTGTTTTTT	CASRGGMREKLFF